The T cell receptor beta chain under discussion was sequenced for a study of Ad26.COV2.S vaccination and SARS-CoV-2 variants (dated by TCRdb to the early 2020s). About the study as a whole: Vaccine-arm donors came from COV1001, a multicentre, randomized, double-blind, placebo-controlled phase I-IIa trial of Ad26.COV2.S in healthy adults. Dosing of Ad26.COV2.S was intramuscular, at either 5x10^10 or 1x10^11 viral particles, delivered as one shot or as two shots spaced 56 days apart. Sequencing of the TCRbeta repertoire served to evaluate the specificity and breadth of SARS-CoV-2-reactive T cell receptors following Ad26.COV2.S vaccination. The TCR-sequenced set comprised around 30 samples: about 19 Ad26.COV2.S vaccine recipients, 5 placebo recipients and 8 SARS-CoV-2 convalescent individuals. Participants in the trial were split at random into five groups of five each, receiving low-dose or high-dose Ad26.COV2.S once or twice, or else placebo on both occasions. Investigators did not know the trial group allocation while performing experiments and assessing outcomes. The investigation overall reported the following: Comparing responses between vaccine doses or regimens was not something the study was powered to do. Comparable non-spike TCR breadth was observed between vaccine and placebo recipients, consistent with only spike being contained in the vaccine. It was noted by the authors that total T cell responses may have been underestimated by the TCR breadth and depth analyses. Compared with placebo recipients, Ad26.COV2.S recipients showed higher spike-specific TCR breadth (P = 0.0014). After vaccination, spike-specific CD8+ and CD4+ T cell responses were reported to show substantial breadth.

For this clone: The clone's antigen remains unknown. The input lacks base qualities; no much larger clone sits a single base away. The identical CDR3 is also encoded by other nucleotide sequences in the sample.

The CDR3 contains 14 residues, cysteine and phenylalanine counted. Of all the DNA, just the CDR3 is kept, 42 bases in frame from base 1. V drops 6 bases and J drops 0 bases, leaving 11 bases in between. CDR1 and CDR2, looked up from the germline V gene (reference sequence), are MNHEY and SMNVEV. The immunoSEQ Assay was the method used to sequence TCRbeta CDR3 regions. After extraction, genomic DNA underwent amplification by bias-controlled multiplex PCR, followed by high-throughput sequencing. As for how the authors treated the data: To quantify the absolute abundance of every unique TCRbeta CDR3 region, sequences were collapsed and filtered. T cell fraction was estimated by normalization of TCRbeta template counts to usable DNA, with usable DNA being measured through amplification of reference genes present in all nucleated cells. Repertoire TCRs were annotated as SARS-CoV-2-specific by exact matching of V gene, CDR3 amino acid sequence and J gene to a known reactive TCR set. The reference SARS-CoV-2 TCR set came from MIRA and was filtered for enrichment in COVID-19-positive ImmuneCODE repertoires, removing public or cross-reactive TCRs. Drawing on the MIRA antigens, annotated TCRs were analysed further at the level of specific ORF or position within ORF. Depth was the summed frequency of annotated unique rearrangements, while breadth was defined as annotated unique rearrangements over total unique productive rearrangements. Group comparisons of TCR breadth used two-sided Wilcoxon rank-sum tests. Here the immuneACCESS table is served through TCRdb, limited to in-frame sequences with V and J called. Missing clones are a known gap in these copies; in checked studies unresolved V genes cover under half, and the rest lacks a known reason. The DNA gave D and trimming, while V, J and clone size come from that table. For this sample there are 350,000 to 550,000 clones; roughly 89% appear just once. The ten largest clones add up to over 2.5% of the sample.

The sample's treatment or condition label, in plain terms: some 20 received Ad26.COV2.S at low or high dose, single or two shots; a few received placebo; per-sample allocation not given. For vaccine and placebo recipients, the sequenced repertoires came from samples collected on day 63 after the first injection. In Cohort 1b, some 25 adults aged 18-55 years were enrolled at a single site in Boston, USA, between 29 July and 7 August 2020. Ad26.COV2.S consisted of a replication-incompetent adenovirus type 26 vector by which a prefusion-stabilized SARS-CoV-2 spike protein from the original Wuhan strain was expressed.

The clonotype originates from a person aged 18-60 years who received the Ad26.COV2.S COVID-19 vaccine or a placebo. This sequence uses TRBV27 and TRBJ1-1; a tentative D call is TRBD1 (5 bases match). This specimen was peripheral blood, taken in a trial of Ad26.COV2.S vaccine versus placebo. The nucleotide sequence is TGTGCCAGCAGCTTTGGGGGTTTGAACACTGAAGCTTTCTTT. It encodes CASSFGGLNTEAFF.